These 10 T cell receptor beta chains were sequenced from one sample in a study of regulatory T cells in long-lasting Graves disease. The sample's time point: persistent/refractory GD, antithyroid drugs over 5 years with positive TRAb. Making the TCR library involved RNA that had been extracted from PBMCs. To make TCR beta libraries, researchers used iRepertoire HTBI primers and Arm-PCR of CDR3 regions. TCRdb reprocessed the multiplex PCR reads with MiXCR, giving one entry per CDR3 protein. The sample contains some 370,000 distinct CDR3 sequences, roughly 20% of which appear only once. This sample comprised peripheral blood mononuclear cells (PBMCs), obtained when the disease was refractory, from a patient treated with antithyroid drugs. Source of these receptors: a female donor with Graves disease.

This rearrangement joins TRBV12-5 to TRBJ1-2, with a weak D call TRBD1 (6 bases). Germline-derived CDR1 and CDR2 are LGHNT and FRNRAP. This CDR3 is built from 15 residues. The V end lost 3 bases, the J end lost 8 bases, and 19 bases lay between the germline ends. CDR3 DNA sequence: TGTGCTAGTGGTTTAGAACCAAACCTCAGGGGAGGCTACACCTTC. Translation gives CASGLEPNLRGGYTF.

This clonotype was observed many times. CDR3 bases: TGTGCCAGCAGCAAGGGAGGGGGCGGTGCCTATGGCTACACCTTC. The encoded protein is CASSKGGGGAYGYTF. The V call is TRBV12-3 or TRBV12-4, the J call TRBJ1-2, with TRBD1 matching over 7 bases. The CDR3 has 15 residues. The ends lost 6 bases at V and 4 bases at J; junction bases unmatched: 11.

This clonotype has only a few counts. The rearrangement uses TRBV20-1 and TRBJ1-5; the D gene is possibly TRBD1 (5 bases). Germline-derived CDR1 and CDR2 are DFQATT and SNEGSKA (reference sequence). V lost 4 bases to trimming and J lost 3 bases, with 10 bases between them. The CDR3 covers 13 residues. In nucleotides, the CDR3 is TGCAGTGCTATGCGGGACCCCAATCAGCCCCAGCATTTT. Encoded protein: CSAMRDPNQPQHF.

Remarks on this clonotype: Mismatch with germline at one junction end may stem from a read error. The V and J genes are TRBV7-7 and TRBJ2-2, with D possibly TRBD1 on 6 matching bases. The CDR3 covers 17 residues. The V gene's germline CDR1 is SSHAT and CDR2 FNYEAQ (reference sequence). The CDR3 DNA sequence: TGTGCTAGCAGCTTAGTCACAGGGTTGGCGAACACCGGGGAGCTGTTTTTT. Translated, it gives CASSLVTGLANTGELFF.

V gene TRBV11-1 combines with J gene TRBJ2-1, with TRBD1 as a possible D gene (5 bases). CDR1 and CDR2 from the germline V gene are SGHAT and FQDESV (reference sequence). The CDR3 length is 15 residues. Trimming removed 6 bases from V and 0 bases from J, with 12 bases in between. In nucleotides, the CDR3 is TGTGCCAGCAGTGTACAGGAGAGCTCCTACAATGAGCAGTTCTTC. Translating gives CASSVQESSYNEQFF.

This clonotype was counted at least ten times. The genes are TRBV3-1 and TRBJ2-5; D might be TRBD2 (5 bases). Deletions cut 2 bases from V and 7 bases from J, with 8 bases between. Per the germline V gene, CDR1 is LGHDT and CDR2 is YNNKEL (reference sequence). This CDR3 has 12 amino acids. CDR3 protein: CASSQLGGTQYF. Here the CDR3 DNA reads TGTGCCAGCAGCCAACTAGGAGGGACCCAGTACTTC.

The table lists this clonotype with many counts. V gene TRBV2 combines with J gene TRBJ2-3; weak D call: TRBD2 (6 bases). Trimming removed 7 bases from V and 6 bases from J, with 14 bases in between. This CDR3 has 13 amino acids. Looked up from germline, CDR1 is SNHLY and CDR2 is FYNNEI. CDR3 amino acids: CASIAEWRDTQYF. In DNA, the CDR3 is TGTGCCAGCATAGCGGAGTGGAGGGATACGCAGTATTTT.

The CDR3 bases are TGTGCCAGCAGCAAAGCCCCCCTAATTAAGACTGAAGCTTTCTTT. Its translation is CASSKAPLIKTEAFF. The chain couples TRBV7-2 to TRBJ1-1; no clear D gene. Germline values: CDR1 SGHTA, CDR2 FQGNSA. The CDR3 sequence is 15 residues long. V shed 5 bases and J shed 5 bases, with 18 bases lying between them.

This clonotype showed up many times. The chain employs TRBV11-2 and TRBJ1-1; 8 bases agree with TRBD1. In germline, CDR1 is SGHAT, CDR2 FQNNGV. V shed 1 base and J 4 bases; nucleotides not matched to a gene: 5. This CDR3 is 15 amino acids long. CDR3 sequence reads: CASSLGDRPGTEAFF. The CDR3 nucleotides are TGTGCCAGCAGCTTAGGGGACAGGCCGGGCACTGAAGCTTTCTTT.

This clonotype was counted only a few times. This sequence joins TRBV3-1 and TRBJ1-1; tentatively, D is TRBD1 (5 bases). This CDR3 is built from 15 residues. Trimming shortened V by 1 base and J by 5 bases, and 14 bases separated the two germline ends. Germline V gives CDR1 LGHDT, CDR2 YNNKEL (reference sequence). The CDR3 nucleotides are TGTGCCAGCAGCCAAGTAGCAGGGCTGAGGACTGAAGCTTTCTTT. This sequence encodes CASSQVAGLRTEAFF. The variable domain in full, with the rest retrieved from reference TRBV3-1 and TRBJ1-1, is DTAVSQTPKYLVTQMGNDKSIKCEQNLGHDTMYWYKQDSKKFLKIMFSYNNKELIINETVPNRFSPKSPDKAHLNLHINSLELGDSAVYFCASSQVAGLRTEAFFGQGTRLTVV.